Following are 25 T cell receptor beta chains from one sample sequenced in a study of blood T cell repertoires in COVID-19. Clones were read by immunoSEQ multiplex PCR, and TCRdb kept only the in-frame ones, dropping some. The sample records about 270,000 clones, around 86% being singletons. Input material: peripheral blood. Source of these receptors: a man aged 35 to 55 who had recovered from COVID-19.

This clone was detected only once. The CDR3 loop reads CASSLSVGEDGYTF. CDR3 DNA: TGTGCCAGCAGCTTATCGGTAGGGGAGGATGGCTACACCTTC. This chain joins TRBV5-5 and TRBJ1-2; TRBD1 might be the D (5 bases). This CDR3 region has 14 residues. CDR1 SGHKS and CDR2 YYEKEE come from the germline V gene (reference sequence). V lost 2 bases and J lost 6, with 14 bases in between.

CDR3 nucleotide sequence: TGTGCCATCAGGCGGGACAGTAACTCCTACGAGCAGTACTTC. Translating gives CAIRRDSNSYEQYF. V gene TRBV10-3 combines with J gene TRBJ2-7; TRBD1 is a possible D gene (7 bases). The germline V and J ends were trimmed by 6 bases and 0 bases, with 12 bases remaining between them. The germline V gene encodes CDR1 ENHRY and CDR2 SYGVKD. The CDR3 contains 14 residues.

The sample holds one count of this clone. The chain combines TRBV18 with TRBJ1-3; unclear D gene. Germline CDR1 KGHSH, CDR2 LQKENI. The CDR3 covers 18 residues. The ends were cut back, 2 bases at V and 0 bases at J, with 17 bases in the middle. The CDR3 nucleotides read TGTGCCAGCTCACCAGGTACAGAAGTACCCGTCTCTGGAAACACCATATATTTT. This codes for CASSPGTEVPVSGNTIYF.

This rearrangement joins TRBV20-1 to TRBJ2-7; tentatively, D is TRBD2 (5 bases). V shed 3 bases and J shed 2 bases, with 11 bases lying between them. Germline values: CDR1 DFQATT, CDR2 SNEGSKA (reference sequence). This CDR3 is built from 13 residues. The CDR3 here is CSASSTGAYEQYF. DNA for the CDR3: TGCAGTGCTAGTTCCACCGGGGCCTACGAGCAGTACTTC.

Notes on this clone: The sample holds other DNA sequences that translate to the same CDR3. This rearrangement joins TRBV12-3 or TRBV12-4 to TRBJ1-2, with a possible D match to TRBD1 (6 bases). The V end lost 3 bases, the J end lost 4 bases, and 9 bases lay between the germline ends. This CDR3 has 13 residues. CDR3: CASSLGGAYGYTF. CDR3 sequence (DNA): TGTGCCAGCAGTTTGGGGGGGGCCTATGGCTACACCTTC.

The chain is built from TRBV20-1 and TRBJ2-7; TRBD1 is a possible D gene (5 bases). The germline V and J ends were trimmed by 6 bases and 3 bases, with 9 bases remaining between them. The CDR3 length is 11 residues. CDR1 and CDR2 (germline): DFQATT, SNEGSKA (reference sequence). CDR3 region: CSAGHLYEQYF. The DNA for the CDR3 is TGCAGTGCCGGACACCTCTACGAGCAGTACTTC.

The genes are TRBV27 and TRBJ1-2, with TRBD1 identical over 9 bases. Germline V gives CDR1 MNHEY, CDR2 SMNVEV (reference sequence). V was pared by 9 bases and J by 8 bases, with 13 bases of the junction left unmatched. This CDR3 is built from 14 residues. CDR3 region: CASGRDRAKGGYTF. For the CDR3, the DNA is TGTGCCAGTGGAAGGGACAGGGCGAAGGGAGGCTACACCTTC.

V gene TRBV30 combines with J gene TRBJ1-6; 7 bases map to TRBD1. The germline gives CDR1 GTSNPN, CDR2 SVGIG (reference sequence). Trimming at V came to 0 bases and at J to 7 bases, leaving 3 bases not matched to a gene. This CDR3 is 14 amino acids long. The CDR3 reads CAWSVHRGNSPLHF. CDR3 bases: TGTGCCTGGAGTGTACACAGGGGAAATTCACCCCTCCACTTT. The full variable domain, completed using reference TRBV30 and TRBJ1-6, is SQTIHQWPATLVQPVGSPLSLECTVEGTSNPNLYWYRQAAGRGLQLLFYSVGIGQISSEVPQNLSASRPQDRQFILSSKKLLLSDSGFYLCAWSVHRGNSPLHFGNGTRLTVT.

This clone was observed a few times. The chain has TRBV7-9 and TRBJ1-2; D gene unclear. Trimming stripped 2 bases from V and 1 base from J, with 8 bases between. The length of the CDR3 is 14 residues. Germline V gene lookup returns CDR1 SEHNR and CDR2 FQNEAQ (reference sequence). This chain's CDR3 is CASSLIRVNYGYTF. The CDR3 DNA follows: TGTGCCAGCAGCTTAATTCGCGTTAACTATGGCTACACCTTC. The full variable domain, completed using reference TRBV7-9 and TRBJ1-2, is DTGVSQNPRHKITKRGQNVTFRCDPISEHNRLYWYRQTLGQGPEFLTYFQNEAQLEKSRLLSDRFSAERPKGSFSTLEIQRTEQGDSAMYLCASSLIRVNYGYTFGSGTRLTVV.

V gene TRBV6-2 or TRBV6-3 combines with J gene TRBJ2-5; 10 bases agree with TRBD2. J lost 2 bases, V lost 6 bases, and 12 bases had no gene match. Germline V CDR1 and CDR2: MNHEY, SVGEGT. The CDR3 sequence is 17 residues long. Here the CDR3 DNA reads TGTGCCAGCAGCCTAGGGGTGACTAGCGGGCTGCAAGAGACCCAGTACTTC. Translated: CASSLGVTSGLQETQYF.

V and J are TRBV2 and TRBJ1-1; D is possibly TRBD1 (6 bases). Trimming pared 3 bases from V and 4 bases from J, leaving 12 bases between. The CDR3 runs 14 residues. Germline assignment: CDR1 SNHLY and CDR2 FYNNEI. CDR3 nucleotides: TGTGCCAGCAGTGATCAGGGGAGAGTCACTGAAGCTTTCTTT. Its translation is CASSDQGRVTEAFF.

The chain combines TRBV11-2 with TRBJ2-7, with D uncertain. The V end lost 1 base, the J end lost 0 bases, and 7 bases lay between the germline ends. In germline, CDR1 is SGHAT, CDR2 FQNNGV. This CDR3 has 14 amino acids. The CDR3 DNA reads TGTGCCAGCAGCTTAGGTTGGAGCTCCTACGAGCAGTACTTC. It translates to CASSLGWSSYEQYF.

The chain combines TRBV7-2 with TRBJ2-2; TRBD2 matches 7 bases. The CDR3 has 17 amino acids. Germline V gene data show CDR1 as SGHTA and CDR2 as FQGNSA. Trimming took 5 bases from V and 0 from J; bases not matched to a gene: 9. CDR3 nucleotides: TGTGCCAGCAGCACCCGACTAGCCATTACGAACACCGGGGAGCTGTTTTTT. Translated: CASSTRLAITNTGELFF.

The chain links TRBV4-1 to TRBJ2-7, with D possibly being TRBD2 (6 bases). Germline V gene data show CDR1 as MGHRA and CDR2 as YSYEKL. Trimming cost V 4 bases and J 2 bases, with 15 bases left between them. This CDR3 region has 15 residues. The CDR3 region has the DNA TGCGCCAGCAGCCCGGGACTTTTAGGAACCTACGAGCAGTACTTC. It is translated as CASSPGLLGTYEQYF.

The J gene is TRBJ1-2, the V gene TRBV5-6; 7 positions agree with TRBD1. The CDR3 consists of 16 residues. V dropped 4 bases and J dropped 2; count of bases not matched to a gene: 11. Germline CDR1 is SGHDT and CDR2 is YYEEEE. In nucleotides, the CDR3 is TGTGCCAGCAGCCTCTACGACAGGGAGGCGAACTATGGCTACACCTTC. It specifies CASSLYDREANYGYTF.

The chain combines TRBV4-3 with TRBJ2-7, with D possibly matching TRBD1 (6 bases). This CDR3 is built from 14 residues. Trimming left V 4 bases short and J 0 bases short, with 10 bases between. Per the germline V gene, CDR1 is LGHNA and CDR2 is YSLEER. CDR3 DNA sequence: TGCGCCAGCAGCCCGACAGGTATCTCCTACGAGCAGTACTTC. This translates into CASSPTGISYEQYF.

The V call is TRBV4-2, the J call TRBJ2-1, with TRBD2 identical over 14 bases. Germline assignment: CDR1 LGHNA and CDR2 YNFKEQ. The CDR3 is 16 residues long. J gave up 7 bases and V 2 bases, and 4 bases lay outside the gene matches. CDR3 sequence reads: CASSQLGTSGSNEQFF. The DNA for the CDR3 is TGTGCCAGCAGCCAACTCGGGACTAGCGGGAGTAATGAGCAGTTCTTC.

The chain has TRBV7-6 and TRBJ2-7, with 9 bases fitting TRBD1. V lost 4 bases and J lost 1; bases outside the gene matches: 2. This CDR3 is 14 amino acids long. Germline lookup yields CDR1 SGHVS and CDR2 FNYEAQ. Written as DNA, the CDR3 is TGTGCCAGCAGCTCGGGACAGGGATCCTACGAGCAGTACTTC. Protein sequence: CASSSGQGSYEQYF.

This rearrangement joins TRBV5-1 to TRBJ2-7; D might be TRBD1 (6 bases). Per the germline V gene, CDR1 is SGHRS and CDR2 is YFSETQ. V was shortened by 2 bases and J by 6 bases, with 18 bases between the two germline ends. This CDR3 is 15 amino acids long. The CDR3 protein is CASSFPEQGLSEQYF. The CDR3 DNA follows: TGCGCCAGCAGCTTTCCCGAACAGGGCCTCAGCGAGCAGTACTTC.

This chain joins TRBV7-8 and TRBJ1-6; TRBD1 matches 8 bases. V lost 4 bases and J lost 5; bases outside the gene matches: 4. The CDR3 spans 15 residues. Germline values: CDR1 SGHVS, CDR2 FQNEAQ. The CDR3 is CASSSQGAHNSPLHF. The CDR3 DNA reads TGTGCCAGCAGCTCCCAGGGGGCGCATAATTCACCCCTCCACTTT.

With regard to this clone: A read error may explain this, as a much larger clone is one base away. The chain is built from TRBV9 and TRBJ1-6, with 11 bases that match TRBD1. CDR3 length: 15 amino acids. V lost 4 bases and J lost 6; bases outside the gene matches: 3. Per the germline V gene, CDR1 is SGDLS and CDR2 is YYNGEE. CDR3 sequence reads: CASSLGTGGNSPLHF. In nucleotides, the CDR3 is TGTGCCAGCAGCCTAGGGACAGGGGGTAATTCACCCCTCCACTTT.

This clone appeared once. The rearrangement joins TRBV7-2 to TRBJ1-5, with 7 nucleotides matching TRBD1. Germline CDR1 SGHTA, CDR2 FQGNSA. V lost 6 bases, J lost 4 bases, and 6 bases stayed unmatched. The CDR3 spans 14 residues. The CDR3 sequence is CASRPTGWNQPQHF. The CDR3 DNA reads as TGTGCCAGCAGACCGACAGGGTGGAATCAGCCCCAGCATTTT. The full variable domain, with the rest looked up from reference TRBV7-2 and TRBJ1-5, is GAGVSQSPSNKVTEKGKDVELRCDPISGHTALYWYRQSLGQGLEFLIYFQGNSAPDKSGLPSDRFSAERTGGSVSTLTIQRTQQEDSAVYLCASRPTGWNQPQHFGDGTRLSIL.

The rearrangement joins TRBV27 to TRBJ1-2, with D maybe TRBD1 (5 bases). V gave up 3 bases and J gave up 2 bases, with 7 bases separating them. This CDR3 is 13 amino acids long. The germline V gene encodes CDR1 MNHEY and CDR2 SMNVEV (reference sequence). CDR3 protein: CASSFSGNYGYTF. CDR3 in DNA: TGTGCCAGCAGTTTCTCAGGGAACTATGGCTACACCTTC.

A note on this clone: Other DNA sequences within the sample encode an identical CDR3. The rearrangement joins TRBV6-5 to TRBJ1-1; TRBD1 agrees at 7 bases. V trimming: 0 bases; J trimming: 1 base; junction bases outside the gene matches: 2. Germline V gives CDR1 MNHEY, CDR2 SVGAGI. CDR3 length: 15 residues. In DNA, the CDR3 is TGTGCCAGCAGTTACTCTGGGACAGCGAACACTGAAGCTTTCTTT. This codes for CASSYSGTANTEAFF.

The rearrangement uses TRBV7-9 and TRBJ2-1; 7 bases align to TRBD2. Per the germline V gene, CDR1 is SEHNR and CDR2 is FQNEAQ (reference sequence). J was trimmed by 3 bases and V by 5 bases; bases with no gene match: 16. The CDR3 runs to 18 residues. The CDR3 DNA is TGTGCCAGCAGCCTACCTACGTCTGGGGACTACATCTACAATGAGCAGTTCTTC. Residues: CASSLPTSGDYIYNEQFF.